This TCR beta chain was recovered during a study of blood T cell repertoires in COVID-19. Study at large: Sites in the United States, Italy and Spain provided acute and convalescent COVID-19 samples. Sample material is recorded as cDNA or gDNA derived from T cells, B-cell-depleted T cells, or PBMCs.

The Seattle site enrolled patients during active infection and followed them longitudinally. The authors' processing: The assay estimated nucleated cells by amplifying reference gene primers. Produced via immunoSEQ multiplex PCR; TCRdb's table is partial and in-frame only. The V and J calls and clone size are taken from that table; D and trimming were inferred from the DNA. The sample holds around 170,000 clones, 70% to 90% seen once. Germline CDR1 and CDR2: SGHNT and YYREEE (reference sequence). V was trimmed by 5 bases and J by 4 bases, leaving 16 bases between them. The CDR3 loop spans 15 amino acids.

This sequence was found in a man in his sixties with COVID-19, enrolled during active disease. The rearrangement uses TRBV5-4 and TRBJ2-1; maybe TRBD2 (6 bases). Sequenced: peripheral blood. CDR3 bases: TGTGCCAGCAGGGACCGGGACCGGGGGTACAATGAGCAGTTCTTC. Amino acids: CASRDRDRGYNEQFF. Together with reference TRBV5-4 and TRBJ2-1, the CDR3 gives the full variable domain: ETGVTQSPTHLIKTRGQQVTLRCSSQSGHNTVSWYQQALGQGPQFIFQYYREEENGRGNFPPRFSGLQFPNYSSELNVNALELDDSALYLCASRDRDRGYNEQFFGPGTRLTVL.